One and the same sample provided the 20 T cell receptor beta chains below, sequenced in a study of T-cell reconstitution after alpha-beta-depleted transplantation in children. Using unique molecular identifiers, the investigators prepared the TCRbeta library. MiXCR was run by TCRdb on the PCR reads, yielding one entry per CDR3 protein. The table has a few hundred thousand distinct CDR3 sequences, about a tenth seen once. The sequencing used PBMCs from the stem cell graft donor, collected from the stem cell graft. The receptor set was obtained from a human donor who donated a stem cell graft to a child with acute lymphoblastic leukemia.

Remarks on this clonotype: The junction departs from the called germline gene at one end, perhaps through a read error. The chain employs TRBV7-7 and TRBJ2-1; the match to TRBD2 covers 9 bases. Germline values: CDR1 SSHAT, CDR2 FNYEAQ (reference sequence). The CDR3 spans 16 residues. CDR3 sequence reads: CASSLTAGGPLNEQFF. Written as DNA, the CDR3 is TGTGCTAGCAGCCTAACCGCGGGAGGGCCATTGAATGAGCAGTTCTTC.

This clonotype was picked up a small number of times. The chain has TRBV20-1 and TRBJ1-2; TRBD1 agrees at 8 bases. The V gene end was trimmed by 3 bases and the J gene end by 4 bases; junction bases not matched to a gene: 1. CDR1 and CDR2 (germline): DFQATT, SNEGSKA (reference sequence). The CDR3 is 12 residues long. The CDR3 spells CSARTGVYGYTF. The DNA for the CDR3 is TGCAGTGCTAGGACAGGGGTCTATGGCTACACCTTC.

CDR3 loop: CASSHRGLAYFGELFF. The DNA for the CDR3 is TGTGCCAGCAGCCATCGGGGACTAGCTTATTTCGGGGAGCTGTTTTTT. This chain links TRBV7-2 with TRBJ2-2; 9 bases map to TRBD2. J gave up 7 bases and V 5 bases, and 11 bases lay outside the gene matches. The CDR3 has 16 residues. CDR1 and CDR2 (germline): SGHTA, FQGNSA. The variable domain in full, with the rest retrieved from reference TRBV7-2 and TRBJ2-2, is GAGVSQSPSNKVTEKGKDVELRCDPISGHTALYWYRQSLGQGLEFLIYFQGNSAPDKSGLPSDRFSAERTGGSVSTLTIQRTQQEDSAVYLCASSHRGLAYFGELFFGEGSRLTVL.

This chain joins TRBV5-1 and TRBJ2-5; D is perhaps TRBD1 (6 bases). The CDR3 spans 15 residues. Trimming pared 6 bases from V and 0 bases from J, leaving 15 bases between. Looked up from germline, CDR1 is SGHRS and CDR2 is YFSETQ. DNA of the CDR3: TGCGCCAGCACTACGGGGCAGGGGAACCAAGAGACCCAGTACTTC. It is translated as CASTTGQGNQETQYF. The full variable domain, rest sourced from reference TRBV5-1 and TRBJ2-5, is KAGVTQTPRYLIKTRGQQVTLSCSPISGHRSVSWYQQTPGQGLQFLFEYFSETQRNKGNFPGRFSGRQFSNSRSEMNVSTLELGDSALYLCASTTGQGNQETQYFGPGTRLLVL.

The rearrangement uses TRBV5-1 and TRBJ2-1, with 11 nucleotides matching TRBD2. There are 22 residues in the CDR3. V shed 5 bases, J shed 6 bases, and the junction held 28 bases outside the gene matches. CDR1 and CDR2 from the germline V gene are SGHRS and YFSETQ. The CDR3 region is CASRAPYRGTGRRLAGLNEQFF. As DNA, the CDR3 is TGCGCCAGCAGGGCTCCCTACAGAGGGACAGGGCGGCGACTAGCGGGACTCAATGAGCAGTTCTTC. Full variable domain (outside the CDR3, taken from reference TRBV5-1 and TRBJ2-1): KAGVTQTPRYLIKTRGQQVTLSCSPISGHRSVSWYQQTPGQGLQFLFEYFSETQRNKGNFPGRFSGRQFSNSRSEMNVSTLELGDSALYLCASRAPYRGTGRRLAGLNEQFFGPGTRLTVL.

The chain couples TRBV7-9 to TRBJ2-1; perhaps TRBD1 as D (5 bases). Trimming removed 5 bases from V and 9 bases from J, with 11 bases in between. CDR1 and CDR2 (germline): SEHNR, FQNEAQ (reference sequence). The length of the CDR3 is 12 residues. CDR3 in amino acids: CASSQTVGEQFF. CDR3 in DNA: TGTGCCAGCAGCCAGACAGTGGGTGAGCAGTTCTTC.

The rearrangement uses TRBV12-3 or TRBV12-4 and TRBJ1-1, with D perhaps TRBD1 (6 bases). CDR3 length equals 14 residues. V lost 1 base and J 6 bases, leaving 12 bases between the germline ends. CDR3 nucleotides: TGTGCCAGCAGTTTAGAAGGGGGAATCTCTGAAGCTTTCTTT. Its protein product is CASSLEGGISEAFF.

This clonotype occurred a few times. This sequence joins TRBV20-1 and TRBJ2-3; no clear D. Between the trimmed V and J ends, which lost 5 bases and 3 bases, there was a span of 9 bases. The CDR3 loop spans 12 amino acids. CDR1 DFQATT and CDR2 SNEGSKA come from the germline V gene (reference sequence). This chain's CDR3 is CSAVDVTDTQYF. In DNA, the CDR3 is TGCAGTGCTGTGGACGTGACAGATACGCAGTATTTT.

The chain is built from TRBV20-1 and TRBJ2-1; a weak D match, TRBD2 (6 bases). The CDR3 has 16 amino acids. V gave up 6 bases and J gave up 2 bases, with 20 bases separating them. Germline CDR1 is DFQATT and CDR2 is SNEGSKA (reference sequence). Here the CDR3 DNA reads TGCAGTGCCACAGGCGACGGAGGGCGAACCTACAATGAGCAGTTCTTC. It translates to CSATGDGGRTYNEQFF.

In its sample, this clonotype was seen a few times. V usage is TRBV5-6 and J usage is TRBJ1-1; D unresolved. The germline CDR1 and CDR2 sequences are SGHDT and YYEEEE. This CDR3 region has 14 residues. Trimming removed 0 bases from V and 3 bases from J, with 9 bases in between. The CDR3 spells CASSLGPGHTEAFF. The CDR3 nucleotides read TGTGCCAGCAGCTTGGGCCCGGGCCACACTGAAGCTTTCTTT.

This chain joins TRBV5-6 and TRBJ2-2, with D perhaps TRBD1 (6 bases). Trimming stripped 4 bases from V and 3 bases from J, with 16 bases between. Germline CDR1 and CDR2: SGHDT and YYEEEE. The CDR3 contains 16 residues. CDR3 loop: CASSLRQAGHTGELFF. As DNA, the CDR3 is TGTGCCAGCAGCCTGCGACAGGCCGGGCACACCGGGGAGCTGTTTTTT.

This clonotype was observed at least ten times. The chain recombines TRBV4-3 with TRBJ1-5; TRBD1 matches at 8 bases. Germline-derived CDR1 and CDR2 are LGHNA and YSLEER. The CDR3 is 17 amino acids. With 1 base clipped from V and 3 bases from J, the junction kept 8 bases outside the gene matches. CDR3 coding DNA: TGCGCCAGCAGCCAAGGAACCTACAGGGGGGACAATCAGCCCCAGCATTTT. Its translation: CASSQGTYRGDNQPQHF.

The genes are TRBV27 and TRBJ1-2; D might be TRBD1 (6 bases). This CDR3 is 15 amino acids long. Deletions cut 6 bases from V and 2 bases from J, with 16 bases between. Germline V gene data show CDR1 as MNHEY and CDR2 as SMNVEV (reference sequence). Written as DNA, the CDR3 is TGTGCCAGCAGCTTGACAGGAAACGGGAACTATGGCTACACCTTC. Encoded protein: CASSLTGNGNYGYTF.

The rearrangement joins TRBV9 to TRBJ1-2; D is ambiguous. This CDR3 contains 15 residues. Trimming stripped 2 bases from V and 0 bases from J, with 11 bases between. The V gene's germline CDR1 is SGDLS and CDR2 YYNGEE. CDR3 coding DNA: TGTGCCAGCAGCGTCCCCCCGGGATCTAACTATGGCTACACCTTC. It codes for CASSVPPGSNYGYTF.

This chain joins TRBV20-1 and TRBJ2-1; 7 bases are a match to TRBD2. There are 14 residues in the CDR3. In germline, CDR1 is DFQATT, CDR2 SNEGSKA (reference sequence). J lost 0 bases, V lost 4 bases, and 3 bases had no gene match. Here the CDR3 reads CSATGGGSYNEQFF. The CDR3, as DNA: TGCAGTGCTACGGGCGGGGGCTCCTACAATGAGCAGTTCTTC.

This clonotype was counted at least ten times. CDR3 DNA: TGTGCCAGCAGCTCCGGACAGGGAGGCTACACCTTC. Encoded protein: CASSSGQGGYTF. The chain recombines TRBV7-3 with TRBJ1-2; 8 bases align to TRBD1. Germline values: CDR1 SGHTA, CDR2 FQGTGA. Trimming took 4 bases from V and 8 from J; bases not matched to a gene: 3. This CDR3 region has 12 residues.

The rearrangement joins TRBV5-1 to TRBJ2-7; 10 bases align to TRBD1. CDR1 is SGHRS, CDR2 YFSETQ, per germline. Trimming cost V 4 bases and J 5 bases; bases outside gene matches: 6. The CDR3 totals 14 residues. CDR3 in DNA: TGCGCCAGCAGCGATGGGACAGGGGATGACGAGCAGTACTTC. The encoded protein is CASSDGTGDDEQYF.

In this sample, this clonotype turned up a few times. V usage is TRBV4-2 and J usage is TRBJ2-7; possible D gene TRBD1, 6 bases. CDR1 and CDR2 from the germline V gene are LGHNA and YNFKEQ. V was shortened by 1 base and J by 3 bases, with 10 bases between the two germline ends. The CDR3 extends over 14 amino acids. The CDR3 loop is CASSQVQGHYEQYF. CDR3 sequence (DNA): TGTGCCAGCAGCCAAGTACAGGGCCACTACGAGCAGTACTTC.

This clonotype was seen only a few times. The chain joins TRBV15 to TRBJ2-7, with D unresolved. V was pared by 0 bases and J by 3 bases, with 6 bases between. This CDR3 is built from 13 residues. CDR1 LNHNV and CDR2 YYDKDF come from the germline V gene (reference sequence). CDR3 bases: TGTGCCACCAGCAGAGACTACTACTACGAGCAGTACTTC. Residues: CATSRDYYYEQYF.

This clonotype was seen a few times. This chain connects TRBV3-1 to TRBJ2-3; D not resolved. Trimming removed 0 bases at V and 1 base at J, with 8 bases between. CDR1 LGHDT and CDR2 YNNKEL come from the germline V gene (reference sequence). This CDR3 has 15 residues. The CDR3 sequence is CASSQDPDGTDTQYF. The DNA of the CDR3 is TGTGCCAGCAGCCAAGATCCAGACGGCACAGATACGCAGTATTTT.